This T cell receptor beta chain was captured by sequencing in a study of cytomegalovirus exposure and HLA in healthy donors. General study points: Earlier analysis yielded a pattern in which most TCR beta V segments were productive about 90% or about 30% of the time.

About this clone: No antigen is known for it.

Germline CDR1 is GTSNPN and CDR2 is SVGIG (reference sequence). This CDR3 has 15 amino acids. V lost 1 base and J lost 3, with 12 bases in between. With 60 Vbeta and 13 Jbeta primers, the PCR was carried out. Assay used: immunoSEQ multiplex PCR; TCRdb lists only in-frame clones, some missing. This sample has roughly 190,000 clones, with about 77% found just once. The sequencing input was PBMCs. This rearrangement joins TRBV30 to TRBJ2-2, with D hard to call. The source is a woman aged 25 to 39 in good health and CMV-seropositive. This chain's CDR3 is CAWSAGGRYTGELFF. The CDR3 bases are TGTGCCTGGAGTGCCGGCGGTCGCTACACCGGGGAGCTGTTTTTT.